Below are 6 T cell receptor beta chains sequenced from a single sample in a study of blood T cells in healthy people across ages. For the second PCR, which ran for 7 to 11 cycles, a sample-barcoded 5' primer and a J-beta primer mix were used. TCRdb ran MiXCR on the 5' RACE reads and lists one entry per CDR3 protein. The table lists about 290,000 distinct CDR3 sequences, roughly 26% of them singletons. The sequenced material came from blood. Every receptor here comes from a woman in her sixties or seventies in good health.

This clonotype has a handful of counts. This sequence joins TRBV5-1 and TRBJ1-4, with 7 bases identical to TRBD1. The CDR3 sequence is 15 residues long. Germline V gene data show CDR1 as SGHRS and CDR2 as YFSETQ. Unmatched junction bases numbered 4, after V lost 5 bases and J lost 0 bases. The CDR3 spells CASRRDSATNEKLFF. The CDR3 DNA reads TGCGCCAGCAGACGGGACAGCGCAACTAATGAAAAACTGTTTTTT.

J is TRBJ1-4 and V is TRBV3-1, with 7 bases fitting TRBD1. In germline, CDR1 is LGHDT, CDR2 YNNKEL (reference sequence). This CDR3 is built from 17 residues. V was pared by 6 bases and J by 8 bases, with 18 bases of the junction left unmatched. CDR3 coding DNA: TGTGCCAGCAGTCTCCAGAATCCGGGACAGAGAGAGGAAAAACTGTTTTTT. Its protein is CASSLQNPGQREEKLFF.

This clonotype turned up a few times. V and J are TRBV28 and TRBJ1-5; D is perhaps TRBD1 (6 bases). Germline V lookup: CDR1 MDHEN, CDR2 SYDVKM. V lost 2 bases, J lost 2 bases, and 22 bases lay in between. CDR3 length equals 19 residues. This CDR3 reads CASSLGVRGHPQGNQPQHF. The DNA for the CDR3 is TGTGCCAGCAGTTTAGGCGTCAGGGGACACCCTCAGGGCAATCAGCCCCAGCATTTT.

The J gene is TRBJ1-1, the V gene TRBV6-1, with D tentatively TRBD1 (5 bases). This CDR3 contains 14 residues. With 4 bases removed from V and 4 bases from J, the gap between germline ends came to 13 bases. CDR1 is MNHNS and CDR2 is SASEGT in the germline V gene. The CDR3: CASSVQVRGTEAFF. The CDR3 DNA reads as TGTGCCAGCAGTGTACAGGTCCGGGGCACTGAAGCTTTCTTT.

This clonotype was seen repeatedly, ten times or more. CDR3 DNA sequence: TGTGCCAGCAGCTTGGCCCCGACAAGCACAGATACGCAGTATTTT. Translated, it gives CASSLAPTSTDTQYF. This chain links TRBV7-2 with TRBJ2-3, with unresolved D. The germline CDR1 and CDR2 sequences are SGHTA and FQGNSA. This CDR3 is 15 amino acids long. Trimming removed 3 bases from V and 0 bases from J, with 10 bases in between. The whole variable domain, remainder taken from reference TRBV7-2 and TRBJ2-3, is GAGVSQSPSNKVTEKGKDVELRCDPISGHTALYWYRQSLGQGLEFLIYFQGNSAPDKSGLPSDRFSAERTGGSVSTLTIQRTQQEDSAVYLCASSLAPTSTDTQYFGPGTRLTVL.

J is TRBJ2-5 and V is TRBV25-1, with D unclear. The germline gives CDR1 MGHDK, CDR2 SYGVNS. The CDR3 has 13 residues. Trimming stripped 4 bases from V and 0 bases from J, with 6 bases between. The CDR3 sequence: CASSVGYQETQYF. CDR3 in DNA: TGTGCCAGCAGTGTCGGGTACCAAGAGACCCAGTACTTC.